This is a list of T cell receptor beta chains from one sample in a study of T cells after yellow fever vaccination. TCRdb re-called the 5' RACE reads with MiXCR, one entry per CDR3 protein. Of a few hundred thousand distinct CDR3 sequences in the sample, around 4.9% were seen once. This specimen was CD4+ T cells sorted from PBMCs, taken on the day of the yellow fever booster vaccination. The receptors originated from a man aged 18 to 30 who received the YFV17D yellow fever vaccine. The CDR3 runs from the conserved cysteine through the conserved F or W. D genes are given only for firm matches. Not every row has a clone size; where given, it reads once, few, many or a size class.

-,TRBJ2-7,-,13,TRBV5-1,CASSTGYRNEQYF,TGCGCCAGCAGCACGGGATACAGAAACGAGCAGTACTTC
TRBD2,TRBJ2-2,many,17,TRBV20-1,CSARGPSGGAGTGELFF,TGCAGTGCTAGAGGTCCTAGCGGGGGGGCCGGCACCGGGGAGCTGTTTTTT
-,TRBJ2-2,many,12,TRBV29-1,CSVQPNTGELFF,TGCAGCGTCCAACCGAACACCGGGGAGCTGTTTTTT
TRBD1,TRBJ1-1,many,17,TRBV4-1,CASSHWSWTGGETEAFF,TGCGCCAGCAGCCACTGGAGCTGGACAGGGGGAGAGACTGAAGCTTTCTTT
-,TRBJ1-6,-,14,TRBV20-1,CSAPTGRYNSPLHF,TGCAGTGCTCCTACCGGGAGGTATAATTCACCCCTCCACTTT
TRBD1,TRBJ2-7,many,14,TRBV20-1,CSARPQGLTYEQYF,TGCAGTGCTAGACCACAGGGGTTGACCTACGAGCAGTACTTC
-,TRBJ1-2,many,13,TRBV7-2,CASSFLSRDGYTF,TGTGCCAGCAGCTTCTTATCCCGGGATGGCTACACCTTC
TRBD1,TRBJ1-6,many,17,TRBV4-1,CASSQRTQGAGNSPLHF,TGCGCCAGCAGCCAGAGGACACAGGGGGCTGGTAATTCACCCCTCCACTTT
TRBD1,TRBJ2-4,few,17,TRBV4-2,CASSQVQTGVVGNIQYF,TGTGCCAGCAGCCAAGTCCAGACAGGGGTTGTGGGAAACATTCAGTACTTC
TRBD2,TRBJ2-5,-,18,TRBV7-6,CASSLGLAGGAPGETQYF,TGTGCCAGCAGCTTGGGACTAGCGGGGGGAGCCCCAGGGGAGACCCAGTACTTC
-,TRBJ2-3,few,12,TRBV20-1,CSASTSADTQYF,TGCAGTGCTAGTACTAGTGCGGATACGCAGTATTTT
TRBD2,TRBJ2-5,many,14,TRBV12-3/TRBV12-4,CASSSRGEQETQYF,TGTGCCAGCAGTTCCCGGGGGGAGCAAGAGACCCAGTACTTC
TRBD2,TRBJ2-3,many,17,TRBV6-6,CASSSSTSGASTDTQYF,TGTGCCAGCAGTTCTTCTACTAGCGGGGCTAGCACAGATACGCAGTATTTT
TRBD2,TRBJ2-2,-,16,TRBV4-3,CASSQDISRGAGELFF,TGCGCCAGCAGCCAAGATATCTCCCGGGGGGCCGGGGAGCTGTTTTTT
TRBD1,TRBJ2-7,many,10,TRBV29-1,CSVDRREQYF,TGCAGCGTGGACAGGCGCGAGCAGTACTTC
TRBD1,TRBJ1-1,-,15,TRBV5-1,CASSPMGQGNTEAFF,TGCGCCAGCAGCCCAATGGGACAGGGAAACACTGAAGCTTTCTTT
-,TRBJ2-7,few,14,TRBV6-5,CASTQGGGAYEQYF,TGTGCCAGCACCCAAGGGGGGGGGGCCTACGAGCAGTACTTC
-,TRBJ1-1,few,15,TRBV6-5,CASSKTGNLNTEAFF,TGTGCCAGCAGCAAAACAGGGAACTTGAACACTGAAGCTTTCTTT
-,TRBJ1-6,few,15,TRBV5-1,CASSQNTGGGSPLHF,TGCGCCAGCAGCCAAAACACCGGCGGCGGTTCACCCCTCCACTTT
TRBD1,TRBJ2-3,-,20,TRBV4-3,CASSRRGLGTGAGAPDTQYF,TGCGCCAGCAGCCGGAGAGGATTAGGGACAGGGGCCGGTGCCCCAGATACGCAGTATTTT
-,TRBJ1-1,few,14,TRBV7-3,CASSRSTGPTEAFF,TGTGCCAGCAGCCGTTCGACCGGGCCCACTGAAGCTTTCTTT
TRBD1,TRBJ1-5,-,15,TRBV12-3/TRBV12-4,CASSLGDSSNQPQHF,TGTGCCAGCAGTTTAGGGGACAGTAGCAATCAGCCCCAGCATTTT
-,TRBJ2-1,few,11,TRBV27,CASSLWQEQFF,TGTGCCAGCAGTTTATGGCAAGAGCAGTTCTTC
-,TRBJ1-4,few,13,TRBV6-6,CASRGQANEKLFF,TGTGCCAGCAGGGGTCAGGCGAACGAAAAACTGTTTTTT
TRBD2,TRBJ2-3,few,16,TRBV7-9,CASSARQRGYTDTQYF,TGTGCCAGCAGCGCCCGTCAGCGGGGGTACACAGATACGCAGTATTTT
-,TRBJ2-3,many,15,TRBV7-9,CASSPSRFRTDTQYF,TGTGCCAGCAGCCCCTCGAGGTTTCGCACAGATACGCAGTATTTT
TRBD1,TRBJ1-1,once,13,TRBV19,CASSLTGRTEAFF,TGTGCCAGTAGTCTGACAGGGCGGACTGAAGCTTTCTTT
TRBD1,TRBJ1-4,-,15,TRBV3-1,CASSLPGQSAGKLFF,TGTGCCAGCAGCCTACCGGGACAGTCCGCCGGAAAACTGTTTTTT
TRBD1,TRBJ2-7,-,16,TRBV5-1,CASSRIKPGQPYEQYF,TGCGCCAGCAGCCGTATTAAGCCGGGACAGCCCTACGAGCAGTACTTC
-,TRBJ2-7,few,12,TRBV23-1,CASSQSTYEQYF,TGCGCCAGCAGTCAGTCGACCTACGAGCAGTACTTC
TRBD2,TRBJ2-1,-,19,TRBV7-3,CASSLRPTSGVTSYNEQFF,TGTGCCAGCAGCCTTCGACCCACTAGCGGGGTTACCTCCTACAATGAGCAGTTCTTC
TRBD2,TRBJ2-3,-,19,TRBV9,CASSPQFGTRTPSTDTQYF,TGTGCCAGCAGCCCCCAGTTTGGGACTAGGACGCCTAGCACAGATACGCAGTATTTT
-,TRBJ2-1,few,16,TRBV7-2,CASSSRPGHLYNEQFF,TGTGCCAGCAGCTCGAGACCGGGACATCTCTACAATGAGCAGTTCTTC
-,TRBJ2-6,-,13,TRBV7-3,CASSGAGANVLTF,TGTGCCAGCTCCGGGGCAGGGGCCAACGTCCTGACTTTC
-,TRBJ2-7,-,13,TRBV7-2,CASSFQGSYEQYF,TGTGCCAGCAGCTTCCAGGGCTCCTACGAGCAGTACTTC